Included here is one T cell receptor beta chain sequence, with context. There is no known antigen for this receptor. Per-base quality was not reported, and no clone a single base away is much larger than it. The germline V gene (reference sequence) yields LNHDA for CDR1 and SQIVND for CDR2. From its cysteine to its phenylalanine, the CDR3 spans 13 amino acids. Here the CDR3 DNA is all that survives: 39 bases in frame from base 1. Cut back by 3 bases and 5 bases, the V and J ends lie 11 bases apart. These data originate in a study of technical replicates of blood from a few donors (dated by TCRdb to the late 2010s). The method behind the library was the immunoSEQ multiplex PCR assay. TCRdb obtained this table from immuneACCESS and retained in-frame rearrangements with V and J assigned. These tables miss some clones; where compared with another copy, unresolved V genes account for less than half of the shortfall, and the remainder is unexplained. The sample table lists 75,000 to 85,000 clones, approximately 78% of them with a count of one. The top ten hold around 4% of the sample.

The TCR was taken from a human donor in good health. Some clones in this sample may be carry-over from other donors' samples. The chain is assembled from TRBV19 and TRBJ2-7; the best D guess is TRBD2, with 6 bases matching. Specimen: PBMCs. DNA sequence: TGTGCCAGTAGTATCCTAGCGAGTAACGAGCAGTACTTC. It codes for CASSILASNEQYF. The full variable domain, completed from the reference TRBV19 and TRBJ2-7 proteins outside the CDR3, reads DGGITQSPKYLFRKEGQNVTLSCEQNLNHDAMYWYRQDPGQGLRLIYYSQIVNDFQKGDIAEGYSVSREKKESFPLTVTSAQKNPTAFYLCASSILASNEQYFGPGTRLTVT.